These 4 T cell receptor beta chains share one sample of origin, sequenced in a study of blood T cells in healthy people across ages. A J-beta primer mix and a sample-barcoded 5' primer were used in a second PCR of roughly 6 to 12 cycles. TCRdb independently ran MiXCR on the 5' RACE reads; one entry per CDR3 protein. The repertoire holds about 1.4 million distinct CDR3 sequences, with approximately 59% as singletons. The specimen was blood. These receptors originate from a man aged 18 to 30 in good health.

The V and J genes are TRBV10-1 and TRBJ2-5, with D perhaps matching TRBD1 (6 bases). CDR1 is WNHNN, CDR2 SYGVQD, per germline (reference sequence). Trimming pared 4 bases from V and 11 bases from J, leaving 14 bases between. This CDR3 region has 12 residues. The CDR3 DNA reads as TGCGCCAGCAGTGGGACAGTAAATGAGCAGTACTTC. This encodes CASSGTVNEQYF.

The genes are TRBV9 and TRBJ2-1, with D perhaps matching TRBD1 or TRBD2 (5 bases each). Germline V gene data show CDR1 as SGDLS and CDR2 as YYNGEE. V shed 4 bases and J shed 7 bases, with 21 bases lying between them. The CDR3 covers 16 residues. The CDR3 coding sequence is TGTGCCAGCAGCTCACTGGACTCCAAGAAGGGGAATGAGCAGTTCTTC. The encoded protein is CASSSLDSKKGNEQFF. Using reference TRBV9 and TRBJ2-1 for the parts outside the CDR3, the full variable domain is DSGVTQTPKHLITATGQRVTLRCSPRSGDLSVYWYQQSLDQGLQFLIQYYNGEERAKGNILERFSAQQFPDLHSELNLSSLELGDSALYFCASSSLDSKKGNEQFFGPGTRLTVL.

This clonotype was seen more than once but under ten times. The chain uses TRBV7-9 and TRBJ2-1, with no clear D. Germline CDR1 and CDR2: SEHNR and FQNEAQ (reference sequence). Between the trimmed V and J ends, which lost 3 bases and 5 bases, there was a span of 8 bases. This CDR3 is built from 13 residues. The CDR3 DNA sequence: TGTGCCAGCAGCTTGAGCCCGAACAATGAGCAGTTCTTC. It is translated as CASSLSPNNEQFF.

This rearrangement joins TRBV5-1 to TRBJ2-5, with 8 bases identical to TRBD1. This CDR3 region has 16 residues. The V gene end was trimmed by 0 bases and the J gene end by 11 bases; junction bases not matched to a gene: 15. CDR1 and CDR2 from the germline V gene are SGHRS and YFSETQ. The DNA for the CDR3 is TGCGCCAGCAGCTTGGACGGACAGGGCATCCCATTGGAGCAGTACTTC. Translation gives CASSLDGQGIPLEQYF.